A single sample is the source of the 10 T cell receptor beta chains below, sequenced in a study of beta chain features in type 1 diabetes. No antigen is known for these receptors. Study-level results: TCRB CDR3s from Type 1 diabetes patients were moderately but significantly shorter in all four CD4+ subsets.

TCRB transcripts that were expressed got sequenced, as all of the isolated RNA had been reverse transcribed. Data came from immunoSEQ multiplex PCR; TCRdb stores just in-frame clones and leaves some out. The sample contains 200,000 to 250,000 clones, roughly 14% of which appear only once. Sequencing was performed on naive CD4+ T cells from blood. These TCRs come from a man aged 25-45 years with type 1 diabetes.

The CDR3, as DNA: TGTGCTAGTGGTTCGGAGCGGGAGTGGAACATTCAGTACTTC. Encoded protein: CASGSEREWNIQYF. This chain connects TRBV12-5 to TRBJ2-4; the match to TRBD2 covers 8 bases. The CDR3 loop spans 14 amino acids. CDR1 and CDR2 (germline): LGHNT, FRNRAP. Unmatched junction bases numbered 6, after V lost 4 bases and J lost 7 bases.

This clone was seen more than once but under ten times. CDR3 amino acids: CASSRLGTSGTPQFF. The CDR3 DNA reads TGTGCCAGCAGCCGACTCGGGACTAGCGGGACCCCCCAGTTCTTC. The chain combines TRBV7-9 with TRBJ2-1; TRBD2 matches 13 bases. V shed 5 bases and J 13 bases; nucleotides not matched to a gene: 11. Germline values: CDR1 SEHNR, CDR2 FQNEAQ (reference sequence). The CDR3 loop spans 15 amino acids.

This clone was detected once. The CDR3: CASSPSGGVGGASNYGYTF. DNA of the CDR3: TGTGCCAGCAGCCCAAGCGGTGGTGTAGGGGGCGCATCCAACTATGGCTACACCTTC. J is TRBJ1-2 and V is TRBV7-9; 7 bases map to TRBD1. Germline loops: CDR1 SEHNR, CDR2 FQNEAQ (reference sequence). CDR3 size: 19 residues. V dropped 5 bases and J dropped 2; count of bases not matched to a gene: 20.

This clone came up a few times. CDR3: CAISLTGASNQPQHF. The CDR3 DNA is TGTGCCATCAGCCTGACAGGGGCCAGCAATCAGCCCCAGCATTTT. The chain is built from TRBV10-3 and TRBJ1-5; TRBD1 aligns across 8 bases. V gave up 6 bases and J gave up 1 base; unmatched junction bases: 5. The CDR3 runs 15 residues. Germline-derived CDR1 and CDR2 are ENHRY and SYGVKD.

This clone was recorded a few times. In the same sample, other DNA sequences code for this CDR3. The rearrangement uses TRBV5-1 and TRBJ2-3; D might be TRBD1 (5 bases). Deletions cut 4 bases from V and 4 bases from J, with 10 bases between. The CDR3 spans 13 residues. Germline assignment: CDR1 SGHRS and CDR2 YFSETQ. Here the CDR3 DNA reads TGCGCCAGCAGCCCTCAGGGCCCAGATACGCAGTATTTT. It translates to CASSPQGPDTQYF.

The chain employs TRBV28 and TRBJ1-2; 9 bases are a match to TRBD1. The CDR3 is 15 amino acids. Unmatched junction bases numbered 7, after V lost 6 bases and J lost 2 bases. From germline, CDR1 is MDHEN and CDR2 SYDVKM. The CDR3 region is CASSRDGTGNYGYTF. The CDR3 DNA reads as TGTGCCAGCAGCCGCGACGGGACAGGGAACTATGGCTACACCTTC.

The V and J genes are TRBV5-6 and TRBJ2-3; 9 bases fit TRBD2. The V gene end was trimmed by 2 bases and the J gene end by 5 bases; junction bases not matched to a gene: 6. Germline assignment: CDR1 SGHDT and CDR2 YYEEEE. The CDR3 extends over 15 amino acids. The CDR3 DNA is TGTGCCAGCAGCTTTCGGGCGGGGGGGCTAGATACGCAGTATTTT. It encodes CASSFRAGGLDTQYF. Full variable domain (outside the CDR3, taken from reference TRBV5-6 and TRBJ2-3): DAGVTQSPTHLIKTRGQQVTLRCSPKSGHDTVSWYQQALGQGPQFIFQYYEEEERQRGNFPDRFSGHQFPNYSSELNVNALLLGDSALYLCASSFRAGGLDTQYFGPGTRLTVL.

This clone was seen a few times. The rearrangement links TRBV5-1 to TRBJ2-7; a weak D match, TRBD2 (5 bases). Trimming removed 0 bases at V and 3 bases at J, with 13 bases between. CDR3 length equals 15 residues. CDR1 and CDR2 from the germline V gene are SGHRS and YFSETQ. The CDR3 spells CASSLGPGKDYEQYF. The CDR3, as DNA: TGCGCCAGCAGCTTGGGTCCGGGAAAGGACTACGAGCAGTACTTC.

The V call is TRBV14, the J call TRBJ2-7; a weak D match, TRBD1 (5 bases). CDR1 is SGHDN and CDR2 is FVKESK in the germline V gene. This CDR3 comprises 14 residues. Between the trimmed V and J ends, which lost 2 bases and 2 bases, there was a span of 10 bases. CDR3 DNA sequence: TGTGCCAGCAGCCAAACAGGAGCCCCCTACGAGCAGTACTTC. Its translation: CASSQTGAPYEQYF.

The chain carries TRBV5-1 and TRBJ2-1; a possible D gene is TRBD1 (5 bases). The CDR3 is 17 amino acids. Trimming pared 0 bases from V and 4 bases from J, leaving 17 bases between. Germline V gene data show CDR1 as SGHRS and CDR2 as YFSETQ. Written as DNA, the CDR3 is TGCGCCAGCAGCTTGGAGGGGTGGGAATCCGATTACAATGAGCAGTTCTTC. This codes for CASSLEGWESDYNEQFF.